Listed below are T cell receptor beta chains from one sample, sequenced in a study of T cells in Graves' hyperthyroidism and ophthalmopathy. TCRdb processed the multiplex PCR reads anew with MiXCR; each CDR3 protein has one entry. The sample yields about 520,000 distinct CDR3 sequences, around 24% seen once. Sequenced input: blood. These receptors all stem from a woman under 40 with Graves' ophthalmopathy. Both conserved end residues are part of each CDR3. Fields, in order: D gene, clone size, J gene, V gene, CDR3 protein, CDR3 DNA. The D gene is left open where the match is weak. Clone size is stated in some rows and not others, as once, few, many or a class when expanded.

- many TRBJ2-7 TRBV5-1 CASSFRTDSYEQYF TGCGCCAGCAGCTTTCGGACAGATTCCTACGAGCAGTACTTC
TRBD2 many TRBJ2-7 TRBV20-1 CSARDRGLAGTHYEQYF TGCAGTGCTAGAGATAGAGGTCTAGCGGGGACTCACTACGAGCAGTACTTC
- many TRBJ1-1 TRBV12-3/TRBV12-4 CASSILPPGHHTEAFF TGTGCCAGCAGCATCCTCCCCCCGGGACACCACACTGAAGCTTTCTTT
- many TRBJ1-6 TRBV2 CASSDLGSPLHF TGTGCCAGCAGTGACTTGGGTTCACCCCTCCACTTT
TRBD2 - TRBJ2-7 TRBV27 CASSLSVISTAGGPFSYEQYF TGTGCCAGCAGTTTATCGGTAATTTCGACGGCGGGAGGTCCCTTCTCCTACGAGCAGTACTTC
- many TRBJ2-5 TRBV28 CASSWAGQETQYF TGTGCCAGCAGTTGGGCCGGACAAGAGACCCAGTACTTC
- many TRBJ1-1 TRBV7-9 CASSHTGPHTEAFF TGTGCCAGCAGCCACACAGGTCCCCACACTGAAGCTTTCTTT
- few TRBJ1-6 TRBV18 CASSQGDTAPLHF TGTGCCAGCTCACAGGGTGACACGGCACCCCTCCACTTT
- - TRBJ2-7 TRBV10-3 CAISESTGVYEQYF TGTGCCATCAGTGAGTCGACAGGAGTTTACGAGCAGTACTTC
TRBD2 many TRBJ2-7 TRBV6-5 CASTQTSSSSYEQYF TGTGCCAGCACCCAGACTAGCTCGAGCTCCTACGAGCAGTACTTC
- - TRBJ1-1 TRBV12-3/TRBV12-4 CASSQDRSEAFF TGTGCCAGCAGCCAAGACAGGTCTGAAGCTTTCTTT
TRBD2 - TRBJ2-2 TRBV9 CASSVDASGTVLTGELFF TGTGCCAGCAGCGTAGATGCTAGCGGGACCGTTCTCACCGGGGAGCTGTTTTTT
TRBD2 few TRBJ2-7 TRBV30 CAWSWTSVDEQYF TGTGCCTGGAGTTGGACTAGTGTGGACGAGCAGTACTTC
TRBD1 many TRBJ2-2 TRBV7-2 CASRSQGASTGELFF TGTGCCAGCAGAAGTCAGGGGGCGAGTACCGGGGAGCTGTTTTTT
- many TRBJ1-3 TRBV6-1 CASAISGNTIYF TGTGCCAGCGCTATTTCTGGAAACACCATATATTTT
- - TRBJ1-3 TRBV5-1 CASSLEVGKGNTIYF TGCGCCAGCAGCTTGGAAGTAGGGAAAGGAAACACCATATATTTT
- few TRBJ1-1 TRBV7-3 CASSLVHMNTEAFF TGTGCCAGCAGCTTAGTTCATATGAACACTGAAGCTTTCTTT
TRBD2 - TRBJ2-7 TRBV7-8 CASSLERGGLGSYEQYF TGTGCCAGCAGCTTAGAGCGGGGGGGCCTGGGGTCCTACGAGCAGTACTTC
- many TRBJ1-1 TRBV6-1 CASRISGGAGTEAFF TGTGCCAGCAGGATCTCGGGGGGAGCGGGCACTGAAGCTTTCTTT
- many TRBJ1-5 TRBV19 CASSDQGSSNQPQHF TGTGCCAGTAGTGATCAGGGGAGTAGCAATCAGCCCCAGCATTTT
- - TRBJ1-1 TRBV28 CASSLHSDTEAFF TGTGCCAGCAGTTTACACAGCGACACTGAAGCTTTCTTT
- many TRBJ1-1 TRBV7-2 CASSLARTDEAFF TGTGCCAGCAGCTTAGCGCGAACAGATGAAGCTTTCTTT
TRBD1 many TRBJ1-2 TRBV2 CASSERKGALLGYTF TGTGCCAGCAGTGAAAGGAAGGGGGCCCTATTAGGCTACACCTTC
TRBD1 - TRBJ1-1 TRBV6-2/TRBV6-3 CASSHGQGAGGGTEAFF TGTGCCAGCTCACACGGACAGGGGGCGGGAGGTGGCACTGAAGCTTTCTTT
- - TRBJ2-5 TRBV6-1 CASSEATGTQETQYF TGTGCCAGCAGTGAAGCTACCGGGACACAAGAGACCCAGTACTTC
- - TRBJ2-7 TRBV4-3 CASSQDIAGFYEQYF TGCGCCAGCAGCCAAGATATCGCGGGGTTCTACGAGCAGTACTTC